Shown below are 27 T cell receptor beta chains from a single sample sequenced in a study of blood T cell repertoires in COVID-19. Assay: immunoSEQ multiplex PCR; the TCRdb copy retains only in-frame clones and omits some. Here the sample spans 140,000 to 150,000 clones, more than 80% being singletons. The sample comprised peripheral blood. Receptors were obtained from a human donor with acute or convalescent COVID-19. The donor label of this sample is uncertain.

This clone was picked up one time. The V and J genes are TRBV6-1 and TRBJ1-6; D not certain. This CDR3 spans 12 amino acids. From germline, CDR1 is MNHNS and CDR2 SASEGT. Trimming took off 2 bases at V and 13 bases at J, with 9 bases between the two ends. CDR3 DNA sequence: TGTGCCAGCAGTGAAACCTACCTCCCCCTCCACTTT. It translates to CASSETYLPLHF.

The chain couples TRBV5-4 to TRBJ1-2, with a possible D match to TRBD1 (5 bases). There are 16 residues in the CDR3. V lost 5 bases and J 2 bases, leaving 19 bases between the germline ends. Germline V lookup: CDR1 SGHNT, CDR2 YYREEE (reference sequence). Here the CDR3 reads CASRGRGGRGNYGYTF. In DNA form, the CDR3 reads TGTGCCAGCAGGGGCCGCGGGGGTCGAGGCAACTATGGCTACACCTTC.

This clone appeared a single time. The CDR3 nucleotides read TGTGCCACCGGACAGGGGGGCTCTGGAAACACCATATATTTT. This encodes CATGQGGSGNTIYF. The chain uses TRBV15 and TRBJ1-3; 10 positions match TRBD1. This CDR3 is built from 14 residues. The V gene's germline CDR1 is LNHNV and CDR2 YYDKDF (reference sequence). Trimming at V came to 8 bases and at J to 0 bases, leaving 1 base not matched to a gene.

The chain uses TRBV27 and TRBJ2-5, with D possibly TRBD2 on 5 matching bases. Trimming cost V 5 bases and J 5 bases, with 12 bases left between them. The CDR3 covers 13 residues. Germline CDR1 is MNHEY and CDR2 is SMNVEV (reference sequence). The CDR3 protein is CASSIRSGETQYF. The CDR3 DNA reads TGTGCCAGCAGTATCCGGTCGGGGGAGACCCAGTACTTC.

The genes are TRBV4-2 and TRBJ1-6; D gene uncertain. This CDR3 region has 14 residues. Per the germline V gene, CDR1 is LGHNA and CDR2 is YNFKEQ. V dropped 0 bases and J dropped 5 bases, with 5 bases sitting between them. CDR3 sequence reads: CASSQDHNNSPLHF. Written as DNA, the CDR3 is TGTGCCAGCAGCCAAGACCACAATAATTCACCCCTCCACTTT.

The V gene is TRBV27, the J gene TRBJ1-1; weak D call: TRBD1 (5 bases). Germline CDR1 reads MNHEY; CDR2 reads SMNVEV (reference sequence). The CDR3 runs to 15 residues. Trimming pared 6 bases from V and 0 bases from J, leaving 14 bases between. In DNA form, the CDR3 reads TGTGCCAGCAGCCCTGGGGCAGACGTGAACACTGAAGCTTTCTTT. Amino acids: CASSPGADVNTEAFF.

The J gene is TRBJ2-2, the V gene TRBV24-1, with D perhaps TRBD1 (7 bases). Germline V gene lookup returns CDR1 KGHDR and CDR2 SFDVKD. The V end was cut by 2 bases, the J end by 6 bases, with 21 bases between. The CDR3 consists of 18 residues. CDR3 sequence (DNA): TGTGCCACCAGTGATTGGGACAGCAATTCCCCGGGGGCCGGGGAGCTGTTTTTT. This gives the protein CATSDWDSNSPGAGELFF.

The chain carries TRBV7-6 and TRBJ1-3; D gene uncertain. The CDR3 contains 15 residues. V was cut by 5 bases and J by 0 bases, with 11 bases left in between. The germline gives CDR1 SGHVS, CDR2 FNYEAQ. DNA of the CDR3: TGTGCCAGCAGCCTCACAGTCTCCTCTGGAAACACCATATATTTT. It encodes CASSLTVSSGNTIYF. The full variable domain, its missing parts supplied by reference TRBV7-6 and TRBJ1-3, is GAGVSQSPRYKVTKRGQDVALRCDPISGHVSLYWYRQALGQGPEFLTYFNYEAQQDKSGLPNDRFSAERPEGSISTLTIQRTEQRDSAMYRCASSLTVSSGNTIYFGEGSWLTVV.

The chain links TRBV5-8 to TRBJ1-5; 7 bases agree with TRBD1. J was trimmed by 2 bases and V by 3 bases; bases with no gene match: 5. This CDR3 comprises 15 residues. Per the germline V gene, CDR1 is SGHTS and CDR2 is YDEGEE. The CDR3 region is CASSSTGTRNQPQHF. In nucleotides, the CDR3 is TGTGCCAGCAGCTCGACAGGGACTCGCAATCAGCCCCAGCATTTT.

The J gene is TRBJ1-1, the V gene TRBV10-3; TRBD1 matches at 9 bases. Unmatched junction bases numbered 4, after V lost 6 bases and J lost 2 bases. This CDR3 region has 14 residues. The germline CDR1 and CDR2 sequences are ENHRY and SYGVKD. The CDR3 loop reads CAISTGGRNTEAFF. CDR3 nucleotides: TGTGCCATCAGCACAGGGGGCAGAAACACTGAAGCTTTCTTT.

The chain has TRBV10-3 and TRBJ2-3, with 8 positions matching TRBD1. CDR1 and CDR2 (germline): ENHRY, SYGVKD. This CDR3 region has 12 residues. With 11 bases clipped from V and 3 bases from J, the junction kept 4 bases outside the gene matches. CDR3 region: CAAQGVTDTQYF. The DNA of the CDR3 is TGTGCCGCACAGGGGGTAACAGATACGCAGTATTTT.

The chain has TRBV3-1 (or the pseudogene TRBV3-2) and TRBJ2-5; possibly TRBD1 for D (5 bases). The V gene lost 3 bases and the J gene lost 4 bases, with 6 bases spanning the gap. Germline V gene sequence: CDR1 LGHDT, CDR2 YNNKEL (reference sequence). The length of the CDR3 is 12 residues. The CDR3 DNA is TGTGCCAGCAGCCACCAGGGAGAGACCCAGTACTTC. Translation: CASSHQGETQYF.

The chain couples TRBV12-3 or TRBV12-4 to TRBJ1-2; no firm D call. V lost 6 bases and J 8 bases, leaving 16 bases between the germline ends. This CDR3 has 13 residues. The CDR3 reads CASSRRRRSGYTF. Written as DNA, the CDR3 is TGTGCCAGCAGCAGGCGGAGGCGGTCGGGCTACACCTTC.

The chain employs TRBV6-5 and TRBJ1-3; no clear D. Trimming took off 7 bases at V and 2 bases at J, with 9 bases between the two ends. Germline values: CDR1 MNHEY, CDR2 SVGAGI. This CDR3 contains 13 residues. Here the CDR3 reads CASTRDPGNTIYF. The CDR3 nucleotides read TGTGCCAGCACCCGGGATCCTGGAAACACCATATATTTT.

The DNA for the CDR3 is TGTGCCAGTAGTTCGCAGGGTAATGAAAAACTGTTTTTT. Translating it yields CASSSQGNEKLFF. This chain links TRBV19 with TRBJ1-4, with D possibly being TRBD1 (5 bases). The V and J ends lost 5 bases and 4 bases respectively, with 8 bases between them. The CDR3 loop spans 13 amino acids. Germline-derived CDR1 and CDR2 are LNHDA and SQIVND (reference sequence).

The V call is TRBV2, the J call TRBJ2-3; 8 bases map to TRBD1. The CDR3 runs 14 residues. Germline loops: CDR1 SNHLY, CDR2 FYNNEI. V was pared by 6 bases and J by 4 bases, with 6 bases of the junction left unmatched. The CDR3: CASRPGGEADTQYF. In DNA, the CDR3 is TGTGCCAGCAGACCAGGGGGCGAGGCAGATACGCAGTATTTT.

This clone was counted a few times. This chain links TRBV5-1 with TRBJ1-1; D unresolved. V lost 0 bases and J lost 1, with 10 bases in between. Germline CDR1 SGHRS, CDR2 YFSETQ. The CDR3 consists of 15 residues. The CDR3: CASSLVAQSNTEAFF. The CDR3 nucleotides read TGCGCCAGCAGCTTGGTCGCGCAATCGAACACTGAAGCTTTCTTT.

CDR3 amino acids: CASSLMESGGLTF. In DNA form, the CDR3 reads TGTGCCAGCAGCTTGATGGAGTCCGGGGGGTTGACCTTC. The J gene is TRBJ1-2, the V gene TRBV5-5; D possibly corresponds to TRBD1 (5 bases). V was clipped by 1 base and J by 14 bases, with 18 bases between them. The CDR3 is made up of 13 amino acids. Per the germline V gene, CDR1 is SGHKS and CDR2 is YYEKEE (reference sequence). The whole variable domain, filled in from reference TRBV5-5 and TRBJ1-2, reads DAGVTQSPTHLIKTRGQQVTLRCSPISGHKSVSWYQQVLGQGPQFIFQYYEKEERGRGNFPDRFSARQFPNYSSELNVNALLLGDSALYLCASSLMESGGLTFGSGTRLTVV.

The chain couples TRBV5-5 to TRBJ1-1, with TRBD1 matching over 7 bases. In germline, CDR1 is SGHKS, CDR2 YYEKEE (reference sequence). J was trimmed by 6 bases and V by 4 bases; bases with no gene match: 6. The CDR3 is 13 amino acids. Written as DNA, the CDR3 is TGTGCCAGCAGCCTACAGGGGACCCCTGAAGCTTTCTTT. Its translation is CASSLQGTPEAFF.

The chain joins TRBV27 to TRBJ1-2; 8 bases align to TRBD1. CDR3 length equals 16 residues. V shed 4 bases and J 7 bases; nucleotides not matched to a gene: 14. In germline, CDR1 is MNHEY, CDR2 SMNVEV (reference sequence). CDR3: CASSYLIGQGWRGYTF. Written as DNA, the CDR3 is TGTGCCAGCAGTTACTTAATCGGACAGGGTTGGCGTGGCTACACCTTC.

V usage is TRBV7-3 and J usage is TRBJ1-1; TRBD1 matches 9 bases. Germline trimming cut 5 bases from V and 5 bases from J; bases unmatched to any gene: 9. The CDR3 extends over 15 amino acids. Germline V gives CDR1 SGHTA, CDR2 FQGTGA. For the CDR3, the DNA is TGTGCCAGCAGCACAACACAGGGGGCAGGGACTGAAGCTTTCTTT. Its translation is CASSTTQGAGTEAFF.

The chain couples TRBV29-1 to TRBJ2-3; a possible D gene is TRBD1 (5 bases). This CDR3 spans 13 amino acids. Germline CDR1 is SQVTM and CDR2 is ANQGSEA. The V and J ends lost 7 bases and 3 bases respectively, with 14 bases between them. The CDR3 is CSDQEGATDTQYF. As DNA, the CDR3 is TGCAGCGACCAAGAAGGGGCTACAGATACGCAGTATTTT.

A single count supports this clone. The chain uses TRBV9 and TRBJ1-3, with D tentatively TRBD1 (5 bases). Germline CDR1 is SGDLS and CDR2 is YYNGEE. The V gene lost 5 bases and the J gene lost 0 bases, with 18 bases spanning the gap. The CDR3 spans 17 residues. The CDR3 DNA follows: TGTGCCAGCAGTTTTAGTGGGGACTATGGCTCTGGAAACACCATATATTTT. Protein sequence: CASSFSGDYGSGNTIYF.

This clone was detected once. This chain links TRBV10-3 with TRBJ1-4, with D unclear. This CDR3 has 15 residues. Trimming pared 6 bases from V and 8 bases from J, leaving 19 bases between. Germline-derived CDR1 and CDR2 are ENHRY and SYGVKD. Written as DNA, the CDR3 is TGTGCCATCAGCTCCGAACTGACACTGGGCGAAAAACTGTTTTTT. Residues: CAISSELTLGEKLFF.

The CDR3 spells CAISSGLGSYEQYV. In DNA, the CDR3 is TGTGCCATCAGTTCCGGACTAGGAAGCTACGAGCAGTACGTC. The chain is built from TRBV10-3 and TRBJ2-7; 7 positions match TRBD2. Germline CDR1 reads ENHRY; CDR2 reads SYGVKD. The CDR3 is made up of 14 amino acids. The V and J ends lost 5 bases and 3 bases, in that order; junction bases with no gene match: 7.

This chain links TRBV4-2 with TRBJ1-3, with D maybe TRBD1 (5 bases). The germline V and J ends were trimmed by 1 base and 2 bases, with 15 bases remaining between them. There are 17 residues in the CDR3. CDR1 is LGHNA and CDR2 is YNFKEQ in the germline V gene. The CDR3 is CASSQGLVQDPGNTIYF. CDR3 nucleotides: TGTGCCAGCAGCCAAGGGCTAGTACAGGATCCTGGAAACACCATATATTTT.

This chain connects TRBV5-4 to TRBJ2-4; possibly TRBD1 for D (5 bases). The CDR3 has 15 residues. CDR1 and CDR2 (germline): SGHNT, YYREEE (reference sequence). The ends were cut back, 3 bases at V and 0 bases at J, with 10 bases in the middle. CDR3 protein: CASSSQGLAKNIQYF. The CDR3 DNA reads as TGTGCCAGCAGCTCGCAGGGCCTAGCCAAAAACATTCAGTACTTC.